This T cell receptor beta chain was sequenced in a study of shared T cell receptors in the human thymus. V was clipped by 3 bases and J by 3 bases; unmatched bases: 10. Germline CDR1 and CDR2: SGHNT and YENEEA. The CDR3 totals 17 residues. Generated by immunoSEQ multiplex PCR, the TCRdb table keeps only in-frame clones and is missing some. The sample shows hundreds of thousands of clones, about 80% of them seen only once. These data were also filed under a second study, of human thymus T cells. That study adds: Donation was from healthy Finnish infants who were having corrective surgery that addressed congenital heart defects. Both thymic and peripheral blood repertoires showed apparently biased V and J usage. Overlap was high between thymic repertoires from unrelated individuals, as reported in related research.

This chain links TRBV11-3 with TRBJ2-2; TRBD1 matches at 7 bases. Sequenced material: thymocytes. The source is a boy under two years old with a congenital heart defect. DNA for the CDR3: TGTGCCAGCAGCTTTCGTTGGGCAGGGGGAGACACCGGGGAGCTGTTTTTT. This codes for CASSFRWAGGDTGELFF.